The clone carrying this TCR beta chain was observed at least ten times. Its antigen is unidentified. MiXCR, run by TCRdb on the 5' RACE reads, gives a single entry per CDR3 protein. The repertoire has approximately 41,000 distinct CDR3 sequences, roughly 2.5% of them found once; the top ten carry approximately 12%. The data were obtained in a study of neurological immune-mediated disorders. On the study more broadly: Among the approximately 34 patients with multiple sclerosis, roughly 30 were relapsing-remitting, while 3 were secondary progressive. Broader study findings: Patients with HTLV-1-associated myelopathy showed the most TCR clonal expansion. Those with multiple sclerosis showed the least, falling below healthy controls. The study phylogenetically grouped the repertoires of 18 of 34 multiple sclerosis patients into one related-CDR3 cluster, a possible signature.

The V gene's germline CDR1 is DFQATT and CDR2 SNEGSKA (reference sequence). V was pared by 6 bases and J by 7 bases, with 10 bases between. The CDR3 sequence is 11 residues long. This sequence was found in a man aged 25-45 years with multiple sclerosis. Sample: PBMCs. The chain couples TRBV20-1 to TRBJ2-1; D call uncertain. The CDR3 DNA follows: TGCAGTGCCCCCTTTCGGAATGAGCAGTTCTTC. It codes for CSAPFRNEQFF.